A single sample gave rise to the 29 T cell receptor beta chains below, sequenced in a study of cytomegalovirus exposure and HLA in healthy donors. With 60 Vbeta and 13 Jbeta primers, the PCR was carried out. Sequenced by immunoSEQ multiplex PCR; TCRdb stores in-frame clones only, minus some. The sample consists of 97,000 or so clones, around 9.6% of them appearing once. The sequenced material came from PBMCs. The source of these receptors is a man aged 50 to 59 in good health and CMV-seropositive.

This chain connects TRBV5-1 to TRBJ1-5; 8 bases agree with TRBD1. The CDR3 consists of 16 residues. V was pared by 4 bases and J by 2 bases, with 8 bases of the junction left unmatched. Germline CDR1 SGHRS, CDR2 YFSETQ. The CDR3 protein is CASSTGQGGGNQPQHF. CDR3 nucleotide sequence: TGCGCCAGCAGCACCGGACAGGGCGGAGGCAATCAGCCCCAGCATTTT. Based on the CDR3 plus reference TRBV5-1 and TRBJ1-5, the full variable domain is KAGVTQTPRYLIKTRGQQVTLSCSPISGHRSVSWYQQTPGQGLQFLFEYFSETQRNKGNFPGRFSGRQFSNSRSEMNVSTLELGDSALYLCASSTGQGGGNQPQHFGDGTRLSIL.

This clone was detected only a few times. The chain is built from TRBV30 and TRBJ1-4; tentatively, D is TRBD1 (5 bases). The CDR3 totals 13 residues. CDR1 and CDR2 (germline): GTSNPN, SVGIG (reference sequence). V lost 6 bases and J 8 bases, leaving 16 bases between the germline ends. This CDR3 reads CACTNAPGEKLFF. CDR3 in DNA: TGTGCCTGCACGAACGCTCCAGGGGAAAAACTGTTTTTT.

This clone was counted only a few times. J is TRBJ2-3 and V is TRBV27; 7 positions match TRBD2. The V segment lost 6 bases and the J segment 5 bases; nucleotides outside the gene matches: 14. This CDR3 is 16 amino acids long. Germline assignment: CDR1 MNHEY and CDR2 SMNVEV (reference sequence). The CDR3 region is CASSQTATSEVDTQYF. The CDR3 nucleotides read TGTGCCAGCAGCCAGACAGCTACTAGCGAGGTAGATACGCAGTATTTT.

The V and J genes are TRBV6-5 and TRBJ1-3, with D unresolved. Trimming took off 6 bases at V and 0 bases at J, with 9 bases between the two ends. The CDR3 has 14 residues. Germline CDR1 and CDR2: MNHEY and SVGAGI. The CDR3 spells CASSYQSSGNTIYF. The CDR3 nucleotides are TGTGCCAGCAGCTACCAGTCCTCTGGAAACACCATATATTTT.

This clone has more than one count but fewer than ten. The chain uses TRBV6-1 and TRBJ2-7, with TRBD1 as a possible D gene (6 bases). The CDR3 extends over 14 amino acids. CDR1 is MNHNS, CDR2 SASEGT, per germline. Trimming shortened V by 4 bases and J by 0 bases, and 10 bases separated the two germline ends. CDR3 amino acids: CASSGQALSYEQYF. The CDR3, as DNA: TGTGCCAGCAGTGGACAGGCCCTCTCCTACGAGCAGTACTTC.

This chain uses TRBV10-1 with TRBJ1-5; D is possibly TRBD1 (5 bases). CDR3 length equals 15 residues. In germline, CDR1 is WNHNN, CDR2 SYGVQD (reference sequence). Trimming left V 7 bases short and J 2 bases short, with 15 bases between. CDR3 in DNA: TGCGCCAGCATAAGTAACAGGTTTCGCAATCAGCCCCAGCATTTT. It codes for CASISNRFRNQPQHF.

J is TRBJ2-3 and V is TRBV5-1; 12 nucleotides align to TRBD2. The length of the CDR3 is 16 residues. Germline V gives CDR1 SGHRS, CDR2 YFSETQ. Trimming cost V 4 bases and J 1 base; bases outside gene matches: 4. The CDR3: CASSTGTSGRTDTQYF. The DNA of the CDR3 is TGCGCCAGCAGCACCGGGACTAGCGGGCGCACAGATACGCAGTATTTT.

This clone was found a few times. The genes are TRBV10-1 and TRBJ1-5, with 9 bases identical to TRBD1. There are 19 residues in the CDR3. Germline assignment: CDR1 WNHNN and CDR2 SYGVQD (reference sequence). Trimming took 3 bases from V and 0 from J; bases not matched to a gene: 12. CDR3 nucleotide sequence: TGCGCCAGCAGTGATCCCGGGACAGGGAAGGGCTATAGCAATCAGCCCCAGCATTTT. Translating gives CASSDPGTGKGYSNQPQHF.

The chain joins TRBV27 to TRBJ2-1; 8 bases agree with TRBD2. The CDR3 totals 16 residues. Looked up from germline, CDR1 is MNHEY and CDR2 is SMNVEV (reference sequence). The V segment lost 3 bases and the J segment 8 bases; nucleotides outside the gene matches: 12. CDR3 DNA: TGTGCCAGCAGTTTCCAACTAAACGGGAGGGCCGATGAGCAGTTCTTC. Residues: CASSFQLNGRADEQFF.

This clone was counted only a few times. This sequence joins TRBV30 and TRBJ1-2; 10 nucleotides line up with TRBD1. Germline CDR1 and CDR2: GTSNPN and SVGIG (reference sequence). The CDR3 length is 14 residues. J lost 5 bases, V lost 5 bases, and 8 bases had no gene match. The CDR3 sequence is CAWLRQGASYGYTF. CDR3 DNA: TGTGCCTGGCTACGACAGGGGGCTAGTTATGGCTACACCTTC.

This chain links TRBV7-3 with TRBJ2-6; 7 positions match TRBD1. The CDR3 extends over 15 amino acids. The ends lost 5 bases at V and 4 bases at J; junction bases unmatched: 5. The germline V gene encodes CDR1 SGHTA and CDR2 FQGTGA. The CDR3 DNA reads as TGTGCCAGCAGCGCAACAGGGGACGGGGCCAACGTCCTGACTTTC. It specifies CASSATGDGANVLTF.

This clone showed up just a few times. The V gene is TRBV7-8, the J gene TRBJ2-2; TRBD2 matches 8 bases. The CDR3 length is 16 residues. The germline V gene encodes CDR1 SGHVS and CDR2 FQNEAQ. Trimming at V came to 4 bases and at J to 1 base, leaving 5 bases not matched to a gene. The CDR3 loop reads CASSSPGLENTGELFF. DNA of the CDR3: TGTGCCAGCAGCTCCCCGGGACTAGAGAACACCGGGGAGCTGTTTTTT.

V gene TRBV6-6 combines with J gene TRBJ2-2, with TRBD1 matching over 9 bases. The germline V gene has CDR1 MNHNY and CDR2 SVGAGI (reference sequence). Trimming cost V 4 bases and J 5 bases; bases outside gene matches: 8. The CDR3 extends over 16 amino acids. CDR3 bases: TGTGCCAGCAGTTTCCTGGGACAGGGAGGGACCGGGGAGCTGTTTTTT. It specifies CASSFLGQGGTGELFF.

The V and J genes are TRBV29-1 and TRBJ2-7; 8 bases are shared with TRBD1. Germline V gene lookup returns CDR1 SQVTM and CDR2 ANQGSEA. The CDR3 contains 11 residues. After removal of 6 bases from V and 5 bases from J, the junction contained 3 bases not matched to a gene. CDR3 nucleotides: TGCAGCGTAAAGACAGGGGACGAGCAGTACTTC. This codes for CSVKTGDEQYF.

This clone was counted between two and nine times. The rearrangement links TRBV28 to TRBJ1-5, with D hard to call. Germline assignment: CDR1 MDHEN and CDR2 SYDVKM. The CDR3 loop spans 13 amino acids. V gave up 3 bases and J gave up 7 bases, with 10 bases separating them. In nucleotides, the CDR3 is TGTGCCAGCAGTTTGAGAGAGAACCAGCCCCAGCATTTT. It encodes CASSLRENQPQHF.

The rearrangement joins TRBV4-1 to TRBJ2-2; 9 bases align to TRBD2. CDR3 length equals 17 residues. J lost 4 bases, V lost 8 bases, and 14 bases had no gene match. Germline V gene data show CDR1 as MGHRA and CDR2 as YSYEKL. CDR3 residues: CASGYGGAGGTTGELFF. The CDR3 nucleotides read TGCGCCAGCGGCTACGGGGGGGCGGGAGGGACCACCGGGGAGCTGTTTTTT.

The chain joins TRBV6-5 to TRBJ1-4; D is perhaps TRBD1 (6 bases). The CDR3 has 14 amino acids. V was cut by 10 bases and J by 4 bases, with 16 bases left in between. The germline V gene has CDR1 MNHEY and CDR2 SVGAGI. The CDR3 DNA reads TGTGCCACCCCCCCAGAAGGGGGTAATGAAAAACTGTTTTTT. Protein product: CATPPEGGNEKLFF.

This clone was seen more than once but under ten times. The V and J genes are TRBV28 and TRBJ1-2; D gene ambiguous. Trimming took 8 bases from V and 3 from J, leaving 13 bases between them. CDR3 length equals 13 residues. Germline lookup yields CDR1 MDHEN and CDR2 SYDVKM. As DNA, the CDR3 is TGTGCCAGCCGGATACTACATGACTATGGCTACACCTTC. Translated, it gives CASRILHDYGYTF.

This clone was counted between two and nine times. A read error is likely, as this CDR3 ends without the conserved phenylalanine or tryptophan. The DNA is left out, because the CDR3 cannot be placed on it with certainty; the CDR3 is given as TCRdb lists it. The V and J genes are TRBV30 and TRBJ2-3; the D segment call TRBD2 is taken from the table without a DNA check. Termini included, the CDR3 measures 13 amino acids. From germline, CDR1 is GTSNPN and CDR2 SVGIG (reference sequence). Here the CDR3 reads CAWRDRTSGRAIA.

The sample holds a few counts of this clone. Other DNA sequences of this sample code for an identical CDR3. The chain has TRBV4-3 and TRBJ2-7; unclear D gene. V lost 4 bases, J lost 1 base, and 14 bases lay in between. The V gene's germline CDR1 is LGHNA and CDR2 YSLEER. CDR3 size: 15 residues. In DNA form, the CDR3 reads TGCGCCAGCAGCCCTCTCCTGTCAACATCCTACGAGCAGTACTTC. Encoded protein: CASSPLLSTSYEQYF.

The rearrangement joins TRBV7-2 to TRBJ2-2; tentative D call: TRBD2 (5 bases). The CDR3 length is 15 residues. Per the germline V gene, CDR1 is SGHTA and CDR2 is FQGNSA. Deletions cut 5 bases from V and 4 bases from J, with 14 bases between. This CDR3 is CASSPRRGLTGELFF. The CDR3 DNA is TGTGCCAGCAGCCCCCGGAGAGGACTCACCGGGGAGCTGTTTTTT.

The chain has TRBV5-6 and TRBJ2-6; D perhaps matches TRBD1 (5 bases). The V end was cut by 2 bases, the J end by 0 bases, with 6 bases between. Germline V CDR1 and CDR2: SGHDT, YYEEEE. This CDR3 contains 15 residues. This chain's CDR3 is CASSFTGSGANVLTF. CDR3 in DNA: TGTGCCAGCAGCTTCACAGGCTCTGGGGCCAACGTCCTGACTTTC.

V is TRBV29-1 and J is TRBJ2-1, with D possibly being TRBD1 (6 bases). The CDR3 consists of 14 residues. V lost 6 bases, J lost 3 bases, and 15 bases lay in between. CDR1 and CDR2 from the germline V gene are SQVTM and ANQGSEA. CDR3 residues: CSVADSLLYNEQFF. CDR3 nucleotides: TGCAGCGTCGCGGACAGCCTTCTCTACAATGAGCAGTTCTTC.

Of note for this clone: The junction shows a germline mismatch at one end, possibly a read error. The V gene is TRBV6-6, the J gene TRBJ2-2; 8 nucleotides align to TRBD1. Germline-derived CDR1 and CDR2 are MNHNY and SVGAGI (reference sequence). This CDR3 is built from 12 residues. For the CDR3, the DNA is TGTGCCGGCAGGGGGCGCACCGGGGAGCTGTTTTTT. Translated: CAGRGRTGELFF.

This clone was observed a handful of times. The chain has TRBV5-4 and TRBJ2-3, with D possibly TRBD2 on 7 matching bases. From germline, CDR1 is SGHNT and CDR2 YYREEE (reference sequence). Trimming shortened V by 2 bases and J by 6 bases, and 25 bases separated the two germline ends. This CDR3 contains 18 residues. In DNA, the CDR3 is TGTGCCAGCAGCTTTACGGCTACGGGGGGCGCGGGATTTGATACGCAGTATTTT. As protein: CASSFTATGGAGFDTQYF.

The chain links TRBV19 to TRBJ2-3; TRBD2 aligns across 10 bases. The germline CDR1 and CDR2 sequences are LNHDA and SQIVND (reference sequence). The CDR3 runs to 15 residues. The ends lost 5 bases at V and 5 bases at J; junction bases unmatched: 7. CDR3 region: CASSSPSGSLDTQYF. Written as DNA, the CDR3 is TGTGCCAGTAGTTCCCCTAGCGGGAGTTTAGATACGCAGTATTTT.

V and J are TRBV28 and TRBJ2-7; 12 nucleotides match TRBD2. The CDR3 extends over 22 amino acids. In germline, CDR1 is MDHEN, CDR2 SYDVKM. With 3 bases clipped from V and 6 bases from J, the junction kept 27 bases outside the gene matches. CDR3 sequence: CASSFYPNDRAWTSGTRTEQYF. The DNA of the CDR3 is TGTGCCAGCAGTTTTTACCCAAATGACAGGGCATGGACTAGCGGGACCCGAACCGAGCAGTACTTC.

The gene calls are TRBV7-9 and TRBJ2-7, with 10 bases aligning to TRBD2. This CDR3 is 16 amino acids long. The ends lost 0 bases at V and 8 bases at J; junction bases unmatched: 10. The germline gives CDR1 SEHNR, CDR2 FQNEAQ (reference sequence). CDR3 DNA sequence: TGTGCCAGCAGCTTAGCCGGGGCTAGCGGGAGTTCTCAGCAGTACTTC. It is translated as CASSLAGASGSSQQYF.

This clone was counted only a few times. The J gene is TRBJ2-3, the V gene TRBV6-5, with a possible D match to TRBD1 (6 bases). Germline V lookup: CDR1 MNHEY, CDR2 SVGAGI. The CDR3 loop spans 13 amino acids. V was pared by 0 bases and J by 14 bases, with 15 bases between. This CDR3 reads CASSYSSGTFPYF. The CDR3 DNA follows: TGTGCCAGCAGTTACTCCTCCGGGACATTTCCGTATTTT.